This T cell receptor (beta chain) was captured in a study of CD8+CD57+ T cells in acquired aplastic anemia. At the level of the study: Each DNA sample taken from sorted CD4+ and CD8+ cells came to 3.2 ug on average. Study-level results: Roughly 31 CD8+ CDR3 sequences were shared between patients and controls.

This clonotype was seen many times. Its cognate antigen is unknown. Genomic DNA served as template for TCR beta VDJ and CDR3 profiling. TCRdb passed the reads through MiXCR, listing each CDR3 protein once. The table lists hundreds of thousands of distinct CDR3 sequences, about two thirds of them singletons, with 4% in the top ten. V dropped 0 bases and J dropped 3 bases, with 12 bases sitting between them. This CDR3 region has 14 residues. From germline, CDR1 is GTSNPN and CDR2 SVGIG (reference sequence). Sequences were obtained from sorted CD4+, CD8+, or CD8+CD57+ T cells (not recorded which) from PBMCs. The chain uses TRBV30 and TRBJ2-7, with D perhaps given as TRBD1 or TRBD2 (5 bases each). This clonotype was obtained from a human donor in good health, serving as a control. CDR3 sequence: CAWSVPGRSYEQYF. The CDR3 DNA sequence: TGTGCCTGGAGTGTACCAGGGAGAAGCTACGAGCAGTACTTC.